A single T cell receptor (beta chain) is shown here with its context. Its antigen is as yet unknown. The data originate from a study of T cell repertoires in cytomegalovirus infection. Study at large: Selection of CMV epitopes for the study included recently identified HLA-C-restricted and well-studied HLA-B-restricted ones. Public TCR beta signatures were indicative of both CMV infection and a matching HLA type.

Study findings and constraints: In two of eight donors, the top clonotype was HLA-C-restricted CMV-specific.

TCRdb independently ran MiXCR on the reads; one entry per CDR3 protein. There are 680,000 or so distinct CDR3 sequences in the sample; 33% occur only once, and approximately 18% lies in the top ten. Germline V gene lookup returns CDR1 LGHDT and CDR2 YNNKEL (reference sequence). The CDR3 sequence is 14 residues long. Trimming shortened V by 4 bases and J by 8 bases, and 15 bases separated the two germline ends. The genes are TRBV3-1 and TRBJ2-4; unclear D gene. The sample was cultured PBMCs, taken from culture after CMV antigen stimulation. This receptor was taken from a human donor in good health (CMV status not recorded). Some clones in this sample may be carry-over from other donors' samples. DNA for the CDR3: TGTGCCAGCAGCCCCCGACCCGGGCCGTACATTCAGTACTTC. Its translation is CASSPRPGPYIQYF.